This is a list of T cell receptor beta chains from one sample in a study of cytomegalovirus exposure and HLA in healthy donors. Method: immunoSEQ multiplex PCR; TCRdb's copy keeps in-frame clones and lacks some. The sample holds some 140,000 clones, around 85% seen once. Material for sequencing was PBMCs. Receptors were obtained from a young man in good health and CMV-seronegative. Both conserved end residues are part of each CDR3. The order of the fields is J gene, D gene, clone size, V gene, CDR3 DNA, CDR3 protein. The D gene is left open where the match is weak. Clone size is stated in some rows and not others, as once, few, many or a class when expanded.

j_gene: TRBJ1-5
d_gene: .
abundance: once
v_gene: TRBV6-1
CDR3nt: TGTGCCAGCAGTGAAGGGGGCTTTGGCACGATCCAGCCCCAGCATTTT
CDR3aa: CASSEGGFGTIQPQHF

j_gene: TRBJ1-1
d_gene: .
abundance: few
v_gene: TRBV5-6
CDR3nt: TGTGCCAGCAGCTTGGCCGGCAGGGACACTGAAGCTTTCTTT
CDR3aa: CASSLAGRDTEAFF

j_gene: TRBJ2-1
d_gene: TRBD2
abundance: .
v_gene: TRBV4-1
CDR3nt: TGCGCCAGCAGCCATCCAGCGGGAGGGCCCAAAATGAGAGGGGAGCAGTTCTTC
CDR3aa: CASSHPAGGPKMRGEQFF

j_gene: TRBJ2-1
d_gene: TRBD2
abundance: .
v_gene: TRBV7-2
CDR3nt: TGTGCCAGCAGCCGATCGGGGGGTGAGCAGTTCTTC
CDR3aa: CASSRSGGEQFF

j_gene: TRBJ2-7
d_gene: TRBD1
abundance: .
v_gene: TRBV18
CDR3nt: TGTGCCAGCTCCGAAGGGACAGGGGGCGAGCAGTACTTC
CDR3aa: CASSEGTGGEQYF

j_gene: TRBJ1-2
d_gene: .
abundance: .
v_gene: TRBV7-9
CDR3nt: TGTGCCAGCAGCTTAGCGGGGGCCAACTATGGCTACACCTTC
CDR3aa: CASSLAGANYGYTF

j_gene: TRBJ1-1
d_gene: TRBD1
abundance: .
v_gene: TRBV9
CDR3nt: TGTGCCAGCAGCGTAGACGGGACAGCCAGATCTGAAGCTTTCTTT
CDR3aa: CASSVDGTARSEAFF

j_gene: TRBJ2-7
d_gene: .
abundance: .
v_gene: TRBV2
CDR3nt: TGTGCCAGCAGTGAGGCTTCCGGGTGGGTTTCCTACGAGCAGTACTTC
CDR3aa: CASSEASGWVSYEQYF

j_gene: TRBJ2-1
d_gene: .
abundance: few
v_gene: TRBV21-1
CDR3nt: TGTGCCAGCAGCAAAATAGCGGGAGACAATGAGCAGTTCTTC
CDR3aa: CASSKIAGDNEQFF

j_gene: TRBJ1-2
d_gene: .
abundance: .
v_gene: TRBV6-5
CDR3nt: TGTGCCAGCAGTTATGCCGACAGTGAATATGGCTACACCTTC
CDR3aa: CASSYADSEYGYTF

j_gene: TRBJ2-3
d_gene: TRBD2
abundance: .
v_gene: TRBV2
CDR3nt: TGTGCCAGCAATTACGCCCTAGCGGGATGGATTTTTAGCACAGATACGCAGTATTTT
CDR3aa: CASNYALAGWIFSTDTQYF

j_gene: TRBJ1-1
d_gene: .
abundance: .
v_gene: TRBV10-3
CDR3nt: TGTGCCATCAGTGTCGCGGCGGGCACTGAAGCTTTCTTT
CDR3aa: CAISVAAGTEAFF

j_gene: TRBJ2-2
d_gene: .
abundance: .
v_gene: TRBV7-2
CDR3nt: TGTGCCAGCAGCCTATGGTACAGCCCGAACACCGGGGAGCTGTTTTTT
CDR3aa: CASSLWYSPNTGELFF

j_gene: TRBJ2-1
d_gene: TRBD2
abundance: many
v_gene: TRBV18
CDR3nt: TGTGCCAGCTCACCCACCGGGACTATTTACAATGAGCAGTTCTTC
CDR3aa: CASSPTGTIYNEQFF

j_gene: TRBJ1-1
d_gene: .
abundance: .
v_gene: TRBV9
CDR3nt: TGTGCCAGCAGCGTAGGGGCGCGCACTGAAGCTTTCTTT
CDR3aa: CASSVGARTEAFF

j_gene: TRBJ2-3
d_gene: .
abundance: .
v_gene: TRBV2
CDR3nt: TGTGCCAGCAGTGCCTTTGAGGCTAGCACAGATACGCAGTATTTT
CDR3aa: CASSAFEASTDTQYF

j_gene: TRBJ2-7
d_gene: TRBD2
abundance: .
v_gene: TRBV28
CDR3nt: TGTGCCAGCAGTGAACTCTCGGGGCTAGCGGACGAGCAGTACTTC
CDR3aa: CASSELSGLADEQYF

j_gene: TRBJ1-2
d_gene: .
abundance: .
v_gene: TRBV7-2
CDR3nt: TGTGCCAGCAGCTTAGGCGGTAACTATGGCTACACCTTC
CDR3aa: CASSLGGNYGYTF

j_gene: TRBJ1-1
d_gene: .
abundance: .
v_gene: TRBV9
CDR3nt: TGTGCCAGCAGCGTAGGGGGGACAACCACTGAAGCTTTCTTT
CDR3aa: CASSVGGTTTEAFF

j_gene: TRBJ1-2
d_gene: .
abundance: .
v_gene: TRBV28
CDR3nt: TGTGCCAGTAATCCCGGGGGGGGGTATGGCTACACCTTC
CDR3aa: CASNPGGGYGYTF

j_gene: TRBJ1-2
d_gene: .
abundance: .
v_gene: TRBV6-6
CDR3nt: TGTGCCAGCAGTATGGCCAGGGTTGCCTATGGCTACACCTTC
CDR3aa: CASSMARVAYGYTF

j_gene: TRBJ1-1
d_gene: TRBD1
abundance: .
v_gene: TRBV11-2
CDR3nt: TGTGCCAGCAGCCGAGTCCCGGGACAGGGGAGTACTGAAGCTTTCTTT
CDR3aa: CASSRVPGQGSTEAFF

j_gene: TRBJ1-2
d_gene: .
abundance: .
v_gene: TRBV2
CDR3nt: TGTGCCAGCAGTGAGGCCAGTTTCTATGGCTACACCTTC
CDR3aa: CASSEASFYGYTF

j_gene: TRBJ1-5
d_gene: TRBD1
abundance: .
v_gene: TRBV6-6
CDR3nt: TGTGCCAGCAGTTACTCGGGACAGAGCAATCAGCCCCAGCATTTT
CDR3aa: CASSYSGQSNQPQHF

j_gene: TRBJ2-6
d_gene: .
abundance: .
v_gene: TRBV27
CDR3nt: TGTGCCAGCAGTGTATCGGGGGCGGGGGCCAACGTCCTGACTTTC
CDR3aa: CASSVSGAGANVLTF

j_gene: TRBJ2-7
d_gene: TRBD1
abundance: once
v_gene: TRBV5-1
CDR3nt: TGCGCCAGCAGCTTGTCCCCCGGGACAGGGGTAGGCGAGCAGTACTTC
CDR3aa: CASSLSPGTGVGEQYF

j_gene: TRBJ2-1
d_gene: .
abundance: .
v_gene: TRBV7-8
CDR3nt: TGTGCCAGCAGCTTAGGCCAGGGCCAGTACAATGAGCAGTTCTTC
CDR3aa: CASSLGQGQYNEQFF

j_gene: TRBJ1-2
d_gene: .
abundance: .
v_gene: TRBV5-1
CDR3nt: TGCGCCAGCAGCTTGGGACAATCGGATGGCTACACCTTC
CDR3aa: CASSLGQSDGYTF

j_gene: TRBJ2-2
d_gene: TRBD2
abundance: .
v_gene: TRBV28
CDR3nt: TGTGCCAGCAGTCCGCGGACTAGCGGTAACACCGGGGAGCTGTTTTTT
CDR3aa: CASSPRTSGNTGELFF

j_gene: TRBJ2-7
d_gene: .
abundance: .
v_gene: TRBV5-6
CDR3nt: TGTGCCAGCAGCTCGGACAGTGCCTACGAGCAGTACTTC
CDR3aa: CASSSDSAYEQYF

j_gene: TRBJ2-2
d_gene: TRBD1
abundance: .
v_gene: TRBV11-3
CDR3nt: TGTGCCAGCAGTTTAGACAGGGCGAACACCGGGGAGCTGTTTTTT
CDR3aa: CASSLDRANTGELFF

j_gene: TRBJ1-1
d_gene: .
abundance: .
v_gene: TRBV6-5
CDR3nt: TGTGCCAGCAGGAGCAACTTGAACACTGAAGCTTTCTTT
CDR3aa: CASRSNLNTEAFF

j_gene: TRBJ2-3
d_gene: TRBD2
abundance: .
v_gene: TRBV27
CDR3nt: TGTGCCAGCAGTCCACTAGCGGGGGGCGTTGCAGATACGCAGTATTTT
CDR3aa: CASSPLAGGVADTQYF

j_gene: TRBJ2-3
d_gene: .
abundance: once
v_gene: TRBV11-3
CDR3nt: TGTGCCAGCAGCTTAGGGGGAGACACTAGCACAGATACGCAGTATTTT
CDR3aa: CASSLGGDTSTDTQYF

j_gene: TRBJ1-5
d_gene: .
abundance: many
v_gene: TRBV27
CDR3nt: TGTGCCAGCAGTTTATACGGGGTTAGCAATCAGCCCCAGCATTTT
CDR3aa: CASSLYGVSNQPQHF

j_gene: TRBJ2-1
d_gene: TRBD2
abundance: .
v_gene: TRBV2
CDR3nt: TGTGCCAGCAGGGATGGGACTAGCGTTGGTAATGAGCAGTTCTTC
CDR3aa: CASRDGTSVGNEQFF

j_gene: TRBJ1-3
d_gene: .
abundance: .
v_gene: TRBV7-2
CDR3nt: TGTGCCAGCAGCCGACAGTACTCTGGAAACACCATATATTTT
CDR3aa: CASSRQYSGNTIYF

j_gene: TRBJ2-5
d_gene: .
abundance: .
v_gene: TRBV27
CDR3nt: TGTGCCAGCAGTTTATATGGCAGTCAAGAGACCCAGTACTTC
CDR3aa: CASSLYGSQETQYF

j_gene: TRBJ1-1
d_gene: .
abundance: few
v_gene: TRBV30
CDR3nt: TGTGCCTGGAGTGCTATCCCGGGAAGAACTGAAGCTTTCTTT
CDR3aa: CAWSAIPGRTEAFF

j_gene: TRBJ2-7
d_gene: .
abundance: .
v_gene: TRBV2
CDR3nt: TGTGCCAGCAGTGGATCAAACCGGTTTCCCTACGAGCAGTACTTC
CDR3aa: CASSGSNRFPYEQYF